This T cell receptor (beta chain) was profiled in a study of blood T cell repertoires in COVID-19. Across the whole study: Donors in the United States, Italy and Spain gave samples during acute or convalescent COVID-19. Sources were T cells, B-cell-depleted T cells, or PBMCs; the material itself was cDNA or gDNA.

Germline V gene lookup returns CDR1 MGHRA and CDR2 YSYEKL. The CDR3 extends over 16 amino acids. V was cut by 1 base and J by 0 bases, with 13 bases left in between. Authors' methods: By means of reference gene primer amplification, nucleated cell counts were estimated. Repertoires were generated with immunoSEQ multiplex PCR, while TCRdb's copy carries only in-frame clones and drops some. D and trimming were read from the DNA, whereas the V and J calls and clone size are those reported in that table. The sample has 40,000 to 50,000 clones, around 89% seen once; the top ten hold nearly 5%. The sample comprised peripheral blood. The sequence came from a human donor in a cohort sampled during active COVID-19. The chain couples TRBV4-1 to TRBJ2-7; D might be TRBD1 (5 bases). The CDR3 region has the DNA TGCGCCAGCAGCCAAGCCCTGGGCAGGGACTCCTACGAGCAGTACTTC. Residues: CASSQALGRDSYEQYF.